One and the same sample provided the 20 T cell receptor beta chains below, sequenced in a study of molecular identifiers for immune sequencing clone quantification (dated by TCRdb to 2017 to 2018). The library was prepared using PCR. The listed sequencing device is Illumina HiSeq 4000. The public reads were reanalyzed by TCRdb: fastp trimming at Q25, MiXCR alignment, in-frame beta chains only. Rows matching on CDR3 protein sequence are summarized as one entry with the most common DNA and genes. Across this sample there are about 500,000 distinct CDR3 sequences, with roughly a fifth seen only once. The top ten clonotypes cover roughly 0.81% of the sample. The sample consisted of naive CD8+ T cells from blood, with Jurkat cell RNA spiked in. The cell subset or site label on this specimen signifies: FACS-sorted CD8+CD4-CCR7+CD45RA+ naive T cells. These receptors all stem from a human donor in good health. Some libraries in this study had Jurkat cell RNA spiked in.

The CDR3 loop reads CASSPTVTFEAFF. The CDR3 DNA is TGTGCCAGCAGTCCGACAGTAACCTTTGAAGCTTTCTTT. The V and J genes are TRBV7-6 and TRBJ1-1; tentatively, D is TRBD1 (5 bases). Germline V CDR1 and CDR2: SGHVS, FNYEAQ. The CDR3 has 13 amino acids. The germline V and J ends were trimmed by 6 bases and 7 bases, with 15 bases remaining between them.

There are many counts of this clonotype. The V and J genes are TRBV14 and TRBJ2-3, with TRBD2 identical over 8 bases. The V gene's germline CDR1 is SGHDN and CDR2 FVKESK. CDR3 length equals 17 residues. V dropped 4 bases and J dropped 0; count of bases not matched to a gene: 9. The CDR3 DNA reads as TGTGCCAGCAGCCTAACCGCGGCTAGCGGGAGCACAGATACGCAGTATTTT. It codes for CASSLTAASGSTDTQYF.

This clonotype was picked up a small number of times. The chain combines TRBV5-6 with TRBJ1-1; unclear D gene. CDR1 is SGHDT, CDR2 YYEEEE, per germline. V dropped 0 bases and J dropped 4 bases, with 10 bases sitting between them. The CDR3 has 14 amino acids. CDR3 sequence: CASSLGLPRTEAFF. As DNA, the CDR3 is TGTGCCAGCAGCTTGGGGCTGCCGCGCACTGAAGCTTTCTTT.

This clonotype appeared a few times. The chain carries TRBV6-2 or TRBV6-3 and TRBJ2-3; D is unresolved. V was pared by 0 bases and J by 2 bases, with 6 bases between. This CDR3 is 14 amino acids long. The V gene's germline CDR1 is MNHEY and CDR2 SVGEGT. The CDR3 sequence: CASSYSTLTDTQYF. The DNA for the CDR3 is TGTGCCAGCAGTTACTCAACCCTCACAGATACGCAGTATTTT.

As regards this clonotype: A much larger clone lies a single base off, so this may be a read error. The CDR3 coding sequence is TGTGCCAGCAGTCCATTGACAGGGGCCCAAGAGACCCGGTACTTC. This encodes CASSPLTGAQETRYF. The chain is built from TRBV28 and TRBJ2-5; TRBD1 aligns across 8 bases. CDR3 length: 15 residues. Germline loops: CDR1 MDHEN, CDR2 SYDVKM.

This clonotype has only a few counts. V is TRBV6-6 and J is TRBJ2-5; weak D call: TRBD1 (6 bases). Germline V gives CDR1 MNHNY, CDR2 SVGAGI (reference sequence). The CDR3 covers 13 residues. V lost 7 bases and J lost 4, with 13 bases in between. CDR3 DNA sequence: TGTGCCAGCACCAGGACAGCGCCAGAGACCCAGTACTTC. Amino acids: CASTRTAPETQYF.

In this sample, this clonotype turned up a few times. CDR3 nucleotide sequence: TGTGCCAGCAGTTTAATCTTAACATCTATGGATACGCAGTATTTT. It specifies CASSLILTSMDTQYF. The rearrangement joins TRBV12-3 or TRBV12-4 to TRBJ2-3; D is ambiguous. V shed 2 bases and J shed 6 bases, with 15 bases lying between them. This CDR3 has 15 residues.

This clonotype was seen a handful of times. V gene TRBV7-9 combines with J gene TRBJ2-7, with D perhaps TRBD1 (5 bases). The CDR3 runs to 18 residues. Germline CDR1 reads SEHNR; CDR2 reads FQNEAQ (reference sequence). Trimming took 5 bases from V and 3 from J, leaving 26 bases between them. The DNA of the CDR3 is TGTGCCAGCAGCCCTCGGTTGGGTTCAACAAGGGGCCTCTACGAGCAGTACTTC. This codes for CASSPRLGSTRGLYEQYF.

This clonotype was counted many times. The CDR3 nucleotides are TGTGCCAGCAGTTACCCCGACAGGTTATGCACACACAGCACAGATACGCAGTATTTT. It codes for CASSYPDRLCTHSTDTQYF. The chain recombines TRBV6-5 with TRBJ2-3, with D perhaps TRBD1 (6 bases). This CDR3 is built from 19 residues. Trimming left V 2 bases short and J 0 bases short, with 21 bases between. The germline gives CDR1 MNHEY, CDR2 SVGAGI.

This chain links TRBV19 with TRBJ1-6; the D is unclear. Germline lookup yields CDR1 LNHDA and CDR2 SQIVND (reference sequence). Trimming cost V 7 bases and J 7 bases, with 8 bases left between them. The CDR3 covers 12 residues. The CDR3 DNA sequence: TGTGCCAGTACCGTGGGGAATTCACCCCTCCACTTT. As protein: CASTVGNSPLHF.

This clonotype was picked up a small number of times. The CDR3 loop reads CASSSLLTGELFF. For the CDR3, the DNA is TGTGCCAGCAGCTCACTACTAACCGGGGAGCTGTTTTTT. This sequence joins TRBV6-2 or TRBV6-3 and TRBJ2-2; no reliable D call. The CDR3 length is 13 residues. V was cut by 6 bases and J by 5 bases, with 10 bases left in between. Germline lookup yields CDR1 MNHEY and CDR2 SVGEGT.

There are many counts of this clonotype. This sequence joins TRBV3-1 and TRBJ2-3; possible D gene TRBD2, 5 bases. The CDR3 is made up of 12 amino acids. Germline V gene lookup returns CDR1 LGHDT and CDR2 YNNKEL (reference sequence). The ends were cut back, 1 base at V and 6 bases at J, with 5 bases in the middle. The CDR3, as DNA: TGTGCCAGCAGCCAAGCGGGGGATACGCAGTATTTT. As protein: CASSQAGDTQYF.

This clonotype has only a few counts. The chain combines TRBV24-1 with TRBJ2-1; perhaps TRBD2 as D (6 bases). The CDR3 spans 15 residues. V was shortened by 12 bases and J by 0 bases, with 17 bases between the two germline ends. Germline V CDR1 and CDR2: KGHDR, SFDVKD. In DNA form, the CDR3 reads TGTGCCCCAAGGGCGGGGCAAAACTCCTACAATGAGCAGTTCTTC. This translates into CAPRAGQNSYNEQFF.

This clonotype was seen more than once but under ten times. The V and J genes are TRBV20-1 and TRBJ2-5; weak D call: TRBD1 (6 bases). Germline lookup yields CDR1 DFQATT and CDR2 SNEGSKA (reference sequence). Trimming cost V 2 bases and J 11 bases, with 21 bases left between them. CDR3 length equals 14 residues. CDR3 DNA: TGCAGTGCTAGACCCCCTTTAGGCGACAGGCCGCAGTACTTC. This sequence encodes CSARPPLGDRPQYF.

Points on this clonotype: A read error may explain this, as a much larger clone is one base away. This chain connects TRBV20-1 to TRBJ1-1; TRBD1 matches at 8 bases. The CDR3 loop spans 14 amino acids. Trimming cost V 5 bases and J 6 bases; bases outside gene matches: 11. Germline V gives CDR1 DFQATT, CDR2 SNEGSKA (reference sequence). The CDR3 DNA is TGCAGTGCTGGGGGGAGGACAGGGCGCGCTGAAGCTTTCTTT. As protein: CSAGGRTGRAEAFF.

This clonotype appeared a few times. The V and J genes are TRBV19 and TRBJ1-5; D not certain. The V gene lost 3 bases and the J gene lost 1 base, with 10 bases spanning the gap. Per germline, CDR1 LNHDA and CDR2 SQIVND (reference sequence). The CDR3 has 15 residues. CDR3 sequence: CASSMFTASNQPQHF. The CDR3 DNA is TGTGCCAGTAGTATGTTTACTGCGAGCAATCAGCCCCAGCATTTT.

This chain connects TRBV9 to TRBJ1-2, with 11 positions matching TRBD1. The CDR3 runs to 14 residues. The junction had 8 bases not matched to a gene; V was cut back by 2 bases and J by 11 bases. Germline CDR1 reads SGDLS; CDR2 reads YYNGEE. The CDR3 sequence: CASSVDRGLPQYTF. CDR3 coding DNA: TGTGCCAGCAGCGTGGACAGGGGGCTCCCCCAGTACACCTTC.

Concerning this clonotype: A read error may explain this, as a much larger clone is one base away. This rearrangement joins TRBV29-1 to TRBJ2-7, with no clear D. V was clipped by 1 base and J by 6 bases, with 13 bases between them. The CDR3 covers 13 residues. From germline, CDR1 is SQVTM and CDR2 ANQGSEA. CDR3 loop: CSVEGVLIGEQYF. The CDR3 coding sequence is TGCAGCGTTGAAGGGGTGCTGATAGGCGAGCAGTACTTC.

In its sample, this clonotype was seen many times. The chain has TRBV13 and TRBJ2-3; 7 bases line up with TRBD2. The V segment lost 5 bases and the J segment 2 bases; nucleotides outside the gene matches: 7. CDR1 PRHDT and CDR2 FYEKMQ come from the germline V gene (reference sequence). This CDR3 has 15 residues. Here the CDR3 reads CASSPSGTTTDTQYF. The CDR3 DNA follows: TGTGCCAGCAGCCCCTCCGGGACTACCACAGATACGCAGTATTTT.

On this clonotype itself: A much more abundant neighbour one base away suggests this may be a read error. The CDR3 carries no conserved terminal phenylalanine or tryptophan, so it likely arises from a read error. The V and J genes are TRBV7-9 and TRBJ1-1, with D unclear. The CDR3 is made up of 12 amino acids. Trimming shortened V by 4 bases and J by 5 bases, and 8 bases separated the two germline ends. Germline lookup yields CDR1 SEHNR and CDR2 FQNEAQ (reference sequence). CDR3 nucleotides: TGTGCCAGCAGCTACGGGGAAACTGAAGCTTTCTCT. Protein: CASSYGETEAFS.